The clone carrying this TCR beta chain came up many times. The antigen is not known. Treatment was busulfan-fludarabine conditioning, a marrow graft, and cyclophosphamide on days +3 and +4. This CDR3 is 17 amino acids long. The ends lost 5 bases at V and 2 bases at J; junction bases unmatched: 13. Germline V gene sequence: CDR1 MNHEY, CDR2 SMNVEV (reference sequence). This specimen comes from a study of T cells after posttransplantation cyclophosphamide. Using immunoSEQ multiplex PCR, the repertoire was profiled, and TCRdb retains in-frame clones only, with some absent. The sample presents 7,000 to 9,500 clones, none singletons. Study-wide results and limits: Recipient CMV seropositivity and CMV reactivation strongly tracked TRB clonality. Donor CD8+ memory clones often dominated recipient blood repertoires at later times. Tissue-infiltrating T cells from skin or gut overlapped little with blood T cells.

Sequencing used PBMCs, obtained roughly 350 days after allogeneic stem cell transplant with posttransplant cyclophosphamide. The receptor was derived from a male patient aged 45-60 years who received an allogeneic stem cell transplant from a related donor and was CMV-positive. T cells may partly derive from the graft donor. The gene calls are TRBV27 and TRBJ2-3; 7 nucleotides match TRBD2. CDR3 residues: CASSRFSSGTTTDTQYF. As DNA, the CDR3 is TGTGCCAGCAGTCGATTTTCAAGCGGGACTACCACAGATACGCAGTATTTT.